A selection of T cell receptor beta chains follows, all from one sample in a study of human T cells and chemical hapten exposure. TCRdb fed the RACE reads into MiXCR, producing one record per CDR3 protein. The table shows tens of thousands of distinct CDR3 sequences, with approximately 13% occurring only once. This sample comprised whole blood, obtained in connection with sensitization to the hapten diphenylcyclopropenone (DPC). The receptor source for this set is a woman aged 50 to 65 with alopecia areata. Some clones in this sample may be carry-over from other donors' samples. Both conserved end residues are part of each CDR3. D genes are given only for firm matches. Some rows have no size entry. The others give once, few or many, or a class for an expanded clone.

clone_size: -
j_call: TRBJ1-5
v_call: TRBV28
d_call: -
cdr3_nt: TGTGCCAGCAGTTTATGGCCGGACAGAAACAATCAGCCCCAGCATTTT
cdr3_aa: CASSLWPDRNNQPQHF

clone_size: few
j_call: TRBJ2-5
v_call: TRBV12-3/TRBV12-4
d_call: TRBD2
cdr3_nt: TGTGCCAGCAGTTTAGGCGGGAGCCCCCAAGAGACCCAGTACTTC
cdr3_aa: CASSLGGSPQETQYF

clone_size: -
j_call: TRBJ1-2
v_call: TRBV3-1
d_call: -
cdr3_nt: TGTGCCAGCAGCCAACAGCGCAGGCCAGGAGGCTACACCTTC
cdr3_aa: CASSQQRRPGGYTF

clone_size: -
j_call: TRBJ2-7
v_call: TRBV25-1
d_call: -
cdr3_nt: TGTGCCAGCAGTGCCCGAGGGGGACCCTACGAGCAGTACTTC
cdr3_aa: CASSARGGPYEQYF

clone_size: -
j_call: TRBJ2-7
v_call: TRBV20-1
d_call: -
cdr3_nt: TGCAGTGCTAGAGATCCGAGGGGGGACCGGGACTACGAGCAGTACTTC
cdr3_aa: CSARDPRGDRDYEQYF

clone_size: -
j_call: TRBJ1-2
v_call: TRBV29-1
d_call: -
cdr3_nt: TGCAGCTGGGCCGATAACTATGGCTACACCTTC
cdr3_aa: CSWADNYGYTF

clone_size: few
j_call: TRBJ1-3
v_call: TRBV30
d_call: -
cdr3_nt: TGTGCCTGGAGTCGGGACTCTGGAAACACCATATATTTT
cdr3_aa: CAWSRDSGNTIYF

clone_size: -
j_call: TRBJ1-2
v_call: TRBV15
d_call: -
cdr3_nt: TGTGCCACCAGCAGTGCCCGCCGGGACCGCAACGGCTACACCTTC
cdr3_aa: CATSSARRDRNGYTF

clone_size: few
j_call: TRBJ2-3
v_call: TRBV11-2
d_call: TRBD1
cdr3_nt: TGTGCCAGCAGCCGGCCGGGACAGGGGTACACAGATACGCAGTATTTT
cdr3_aa: CASSRPGQGYTDTQYF

clone_size: -
j_call: TRBJ2-1
v_call: TRBV7-9
d_call: TRBD2
cdr3_nt: TGTGCCAGCAGCCCCGGGACTAGCGGGGGGGCGTCCTACAATGAGCAGTTCTTC
cdr3_aa: CASSPGTSGGASYNEQFF

clone_size: many
j_call: TRBJ2-1
v_call: TRBV7-3
d_call: TRBD2
cdr3_nt: TGTGCCAGCAGCTACTTTGCGGGAGGGGACAATGAGCAGTTCTTC
cdr3_aa: CASSYFAGGDNEQFF

clone_size: few
j_call: TRBJ2-3
v_call: TRBV5-1
d_call: -
cdr3_nt: TGCGCCAGCAGCCCGGGGCCGACTAGTCCACTCGATACGCAGTATTTT
cdr3_aa: CASSPGPTSPLDTQYF

clone_size: many
j_call: TRBJ1-1
v_call: TRBV18
d_call: -
cdr3_nt: TGTGCCAGCTCACCGGGCCCCCGCTCGAACACTGAAGCTTTCTTT
cdr3_aa: CASSPGPRSNTEAFF

clone_size: many
j_call: TRBJ2-7
v_call: TRBV7-6
d_call: TRBD2
cdr3_nt: TGTGCCAGCAGCTCCGGGACTAGCGGGGGAAGCTCCTACGAGCAGTACTTC
cdr3_aa: CASSSGTSGGSSYEQYF

clone_size: many
j_call: TRBJ1-2
v_call: TRBV2
d_call: -
cdr3_nt: TGTGCCAGCAGCCGCGGGGATGATGACTATGGCTACACCTTC
cdr3_aa: CASSRGDDDYGYTF

clone_size: many
j_call: TRBJ1-1
v_call: TRBV10-2
d_call: -
cdr3_nt: TGCGCCAGCAGTGATATGGGGAACACTGAAGCTTTCTTT
cdr3_aa: CASSDMGNTEAFF

clone_size: many
j_call: TRBJ1-1
v_call: TRBV6-1
d_call: -
cdr3_nt: TGTGCCAGCAGTGCCCTTGAAGCTTTCTTT
cdr3_aa: CASSALEAFF

clone_size: many
j_call: TRBJ2-3
v_call: TRBV5-1
d_call: TRBD2
cdr3_nt: TGCGCCAGCAGCACCCCCTTAGCGGGTGGGGGAGATACGCAGTATTTT
cdr3_aa: CASSTPLAGGGDTQYF

clone_size: many
j_call: TRBJ2-7
v_call: TRBV7-6
d_call: -
cdr3_nt: TGTGCCAGCAACCACGACAGTCCGGCCTACGAGCAGTACTTC
cdr3_aa: CASNHDSPAYEQYF

clone_size: -
j_call: TRBJ2-2
v_call: TRBV12-3/TRBV12-4
d_call: -
cdr3_nt: TGTGCCAGCAGCCCGACGTGGGGGGAGCTGTTTTTT
cdr3_aa: CASSPTWGELFF

clone_size: few
j_call: TRBJ2-3
v_call: TRBV9
d_call: TRBD2
cdr3_nt: TGTGCCAGCAGCGTAGCCGGACTAGCGGCACCCACAGATACGCAGTATTTT
cdr3_aa: CASSVAGLAAPTDTQYF

clone_size: -
j_call: TRBJ1-2
v_call: TRBV6-5
d_call: TRBD1
cdr3_nt: TGTGCCAGCAGCCGTCCCTCCGGACAGGGGATAGCCTGGGGCTACACCTTC
cdr3_aa: CASSRPSGQGIAWGYTF

clone_size: -
j_call: TRBJ2-1
v_call: TRBV4-1
d_call: -
cdr3_nt: TGCGCCAGCAGCCAAGGAGGCGGAGACAATGAGCAGTTCTTC
cdr3_aa: CASSQGGGDNEQFF

clone_size: -
j_call: TRBJ2-5
v_call: TRBV7-6
d_call: TRBD1
cdr3_nt: TGTGCCATCGTGGGGACAGGGTTTCAGACCCAGTACTTC
cdr3_aa: CAIVGTGFQTQYF

clone_size: -
j_call: TRBJ1-5
v_call: TRBV6-5
d_call: -
cdr3_nt: TGTGCCAGCAGTTCGGGACTTTTTAATCAGCCCCAGCATTTT
cdr3_aa: CASSSGLFNQPQHF

clone_size: few
j_call: TRBJ1-2
v_call: TRBV3-1
d_call: -
cdr3_nt: TGTGCCAGCAGCCCTCGGGTGGGGACTCTTCGAAACTATGGCTACACCTTC
cdr3_aa: CASSPRVGTLRNYGYTF

clone_size: few
j_call: TRBJ1-1
v_call: TRBV6-1
d_call: TRBD1
cdr3_nt: TGTGCCAGCAGTGCCCGGGACAGGGGGCGTTCTACTGAAGCTTTCTTT
cdr3_aa: CASSARDRGRSTEAFF

clone_size: few
j_call: TRBJ1-1
v_call: TRBV18
d_call: -
cdr3_nt: TGTGCCAGCTCACAAACCGACACTGAAGCTTTCTTT
cdr3_aa: CASSQTDTEAFF

clone_size: many
j_call: TRBJ2-7
v_call: TRBV29-1
d_call: -
cdr3_nt: TGCAGCGTTGGGGACAGCGGGCGGCGGCAGTACTTC
cdr3_aa: CSVGDSGRRQYF

clone_size: few
j_call: TRBJ2-1
v_call: TRBV7-7
d_call: TRBD2
cdr3_nt: TGTGCTAGCAGCCCCAGCCCTGGACTAGCGGGAGTCTTTGACAATGAGCAGTTCTTC
cdr3_aa: CASSPSPGLAGVFDNEQFF